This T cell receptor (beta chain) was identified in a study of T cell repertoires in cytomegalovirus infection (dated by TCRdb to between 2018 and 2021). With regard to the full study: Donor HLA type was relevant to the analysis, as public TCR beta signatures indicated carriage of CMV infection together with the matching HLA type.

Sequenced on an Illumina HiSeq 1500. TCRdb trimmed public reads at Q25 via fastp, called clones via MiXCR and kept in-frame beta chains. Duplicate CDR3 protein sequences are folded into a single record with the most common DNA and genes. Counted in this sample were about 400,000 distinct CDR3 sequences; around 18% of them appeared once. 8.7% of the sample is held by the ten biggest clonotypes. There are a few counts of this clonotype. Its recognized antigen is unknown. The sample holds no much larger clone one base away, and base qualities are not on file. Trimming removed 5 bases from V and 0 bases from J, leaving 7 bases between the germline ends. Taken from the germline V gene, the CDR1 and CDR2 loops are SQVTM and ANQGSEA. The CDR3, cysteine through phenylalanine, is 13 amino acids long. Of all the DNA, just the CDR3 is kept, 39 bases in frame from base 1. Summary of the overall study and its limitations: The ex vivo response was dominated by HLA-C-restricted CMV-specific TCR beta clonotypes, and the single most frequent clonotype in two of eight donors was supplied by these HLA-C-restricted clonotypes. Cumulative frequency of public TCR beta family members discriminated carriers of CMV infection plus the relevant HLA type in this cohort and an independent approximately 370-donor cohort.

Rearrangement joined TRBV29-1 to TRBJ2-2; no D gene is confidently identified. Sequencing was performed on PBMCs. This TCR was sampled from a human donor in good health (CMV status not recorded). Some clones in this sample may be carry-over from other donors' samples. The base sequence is TGCAGCGTTCATCTCGCGAACACCGGGGAGCTGTTTTTT. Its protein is CSVHLANTGELFF.